Below are 16 T cell receptor beta chains sequenced from a single sample in a study of CD4+ T cells in melanoma. Clones were read by immunoSEQ multiplex PCR, and TCRdb kept only the in-frame ones, dropping some. The table includes 120,000 to 150,000 clones, around 90% detected once. The receptors shown here come from a human donor with melanoma.

The chain uses TRBV7-9 and TRBJ1-2, with D tentatively TRBD1 (5 bases). V lost 3 bases to trimming and J lost 5 bases, with 10 bases between them. From germline, CDR1 is SEHNR and CDR2 FQNEAQ (reference sequence). The CDR3 is 13 amino acids. The CDR3: CASSFEGRYGYTF. The DNA of the CDR3 is TGTGCCAGCAGCTTTGAGGGACGGTATGGCTACACCTTC.

The chain has TRBV27 and TRBJ2-3; D possibly corresponds to TRBD2 (6 bases). Trimming stripped 4 bases from V and 2 bases from J, with 10 bases between. Per the germline V gene, CDR1 is MNHEY and CDR2 is SMNVEV (reference sequence). The CDR3 contains 14 residues. The chain's CDR3 is CASSWGLPTDTQYF. The CDR3 nucleotides read TGTGCCAGCAGTTGGGGACTCCCCACAGATACGCAGTATTTT.

V gene TRBV11-2 combines with J gene TRBJ2-3; D is tentatively TRBD1 or TRBD2 (6 bases each). From germline, CDR1 is SGHAT and CDR2 FQNNGV. With 5 bases removed from V and 7 bases from J, the gap between germline ends came to 16 bases. CDR3 size: 14 residues. The CDR3 DNA is TGTGCCAGCAGCCCCTTGAGGGGGGCGAATACGCAGTATTTT. Translation gives CASSPLRGANTQYF.

The genes are TRBV9 and TRBJ1-1; no clear D. CDR3 length: 15 residues. Germline CDR1 reads SGDLS; CDR2 reads YYNGEE. Trimming shortened V by 0 bases and J by 5 bases, and 14 bases separated the two germline ends. The CDR3 DNA reads TGTGCCAGCAGCGTAGAGGCACCTCTAGGGACTGAAGCTTTCTTT. This encodes CASSVEAPLGTEAFF. Full variable domain (outside the CDR3, taken from reference TRBV9 and TRBJ1-1): DSGVTQTPKHLITATGQRVTLRCSPRSGDLSVYWYQQSLDQGLQFLIQYYNGEERAKGNILERFSAQQFPDLHSELNLSSLELGDSALYFCASSVEAPLGTEAFFGQGTRLTVV.

The chain is built from TRBV7-2 and TRBJ2-1, with TRBD2 as a possible D gene (6 bases). Germline-derived CDR1 and CDR2 are SGHTA and FQGNSA. The CDR3 contains 12 residues. V lost 4 bases, J lost 7 bases, and 8 bases lay in between. In nucleotides, the CDR3 is TGTGCCAGCAGCTACGGGGGTAATGAGCAGTTCTTC. This translates into CASSYGGNEQFF. The variable domain in full, completed from reference TRBV7-2 and TRBJ2-1, reads GAGVSQSPSNKVTEKGKDVELRCDPISGHTALYWYRQSLGQGLEFLIYFQGNSAPDKSGLPSDRFSAERTGGSVSTLTIQRTQQEDSAVYLCASSYGGNEQFFGPGTRLTVL.

This sequence joins TRBV19 and TRBJ2-3; 8 bases match TRBD2. Germline V CDR1 and CDR2: LNHDA, SQIVND (reference sequence). V dropped 1 base and J dropped 2; count of bases not matched to a gene: 8. The CDR3 runs to 17 residues. The CDR3 coding sequence is TGTGCCAGTAGTATAGGACCTAGCGGGCGTTTCACAGATACGCAGTATTTT. This codes for CASSIGPSGRFTDTQYF.

The chain is built from TRBV6-5 and TRBJ2-1; D remains unclear. Germline V lookup: CDR1 MNHEY, CDR2 SVGAGI. The CDR3 sequence is 12 residues long. V lost 6 bases and J 9 bases, leaving 12 bases between the germline ends. This CDR3 reads CASRTLRSEQFF. The CDR3 coding sequence is TGTGCCAGCAGGACCCTCCGTAGTGAGCAGTTCTTC.

This sequence joins TRBV6-5 and TRBJ1-1, with TRBD1 matching 7 bases. The CDR3 has 13 amino acids. After removal of 6 bases from V and 6 bases from J, the junction contained 7 bases not matched to a gene. The germline V gene encodes CDR1 MNHEY and CDR2 SVGAGI. The CDR3 sequence is CASRRTGEAEAFF. The CDR3 nucleotides are TGTGCCAGCAGACGCACAGGGGAAGCTGAAGCTTTCTTT.

The CDR3 reads CASSLDWGQPQHF. The CDR3 nucleotides read TGTGCCAGCAGCTTGGATTGGGGCCAGCCCCAGCATTTT. This chain connects TRBV5-4 to TRBJ1-5; a possible D gene is TRBD1 (5 bases). The CDR3 loop spans 13 amino acids. The V end lost 0 bases, the J end lost 7 bases, and 8 bases lay between the germline ends. In germline, CDR1 is SGHNT, CDR2 YYREEE (reference sequence).

The chain recombines TRBV5-1 with TRBJ1-1; D unclear. The germline CDR1 and CDR2 sequences are SGHRS and YFSETQ. The CDR3 contains 13 residues. V shed 0 bases and J shed 6 bases, with 9 bases lying between them. CDR3 in amino acids: CASSLGRQAEAFF. Written as DNA, the CDR3 is TGCGCCAGCAGCTTGGGTCGGCAAGCTGAAGCTTTCTTT. The full variable domain, its missing parts supplied by reference TRBV5-1 and TRBJ1-1, is KAGVTQTPRYLIKTRGQQVTLSCSPISGHRSVSWYQQTPGQGLQFLFEYFSETQRNKGNFPGRFSGRQFSNSRSEMNVSTLELGDSALYLCASSLGRQAEAFFGQGTRLTVV.

V is TRBV5-4 and J is TRBJ2-1; 9 bases are shared with TRBD2. Unmatched junction bases numbered 13, after V lost 4 bases and J lost 5 bases. The germline gives CDR1 SGHNT, CDR2 YYREEE (reference sequence). This CDR3 is built from 17 residues. The CDR3 loop reads CASSDPRSGGSDNEQFF. The CDR3 DNA follows: TGTGCCAGCAGCGACCCGCGCAGCGGGGGGTCCGACAATGAGCAGTTCTTC.

The chain employs TRBV6-4 and TRBJ2-1, with D uncertain. The ends were cut back, 3 bases at V and 0 bases at J, with 9 bases in the middle. Per germline, CDR1 MRHNA and CDR2 SNTAGT. The CDR3 is 15 residues long. DNA for the CDR3: TGTGCCAGCAGTGATACGCCTAGCTCCTACAATGAGCAGTTCTTC. This encodes CASSDTPSSYNEQFF.

The V call is TRBV6-5, the J call TRBJ1-5; tentative D call: TRBD1 (5 bases). CDR1 is MNHEY, CDR2 SVGAGI, per germline. The CDR3 covers 14 residues. V dropped 8 bases and J dropped 7 bases, with 18 bases sitting between them. The CDR3 region is CASARRGVNQPQHF. CDR3 in DNA: TGTGCCAGCGCTAGGAGGGGCGTGAACCAGCCCCAGCATTTT.

This chain connects TRBV2 to TRBJ2-5, with TRBD1 matching over 7 bases. The CDR3 is made up of 12 amino acids. The J segment lost 5 bases and the V segment lost 7 bases, leaving 4 bases of the junction unmatched. Per the germline V gene, CDR1 is SNHLY and CDR2 is FYNNEI. The CDR3 region is CASTDREETQYF. DNA for the CDR3: TGTGCCAGCACTGACAGGGAGGAGACCCAGTACTTC.

DNA for the CDR3: TGTGCCAGCAGTGACCGGGGTTCAGAGACCCAGTACTTC. It specifies CASSDRGSETQYF. The chain carries TRBV2 and TRBJ2-5; weak D call: TRBD2 (5 bases). Looked up from germline, CDR1 is SNHLY and CDR2 is FYNNEI. This CDR3 has 13 amino acids. Deletions cut 3 bases from V and 4 bases from J, with 9 bases between. Supplemented by reference TRBV2 and TRBJ2-5, the full variable domain reads EPEVTQTPSHQVTQMGQEVILRCVPISNHLYFYWYRQILGQKVEFLVSFYNNEISEKSEIFDDQFSVERPDGSNFTLKIRSTKLEDSAMYFCASSDRGSETQYFGPGTRLLVL.

V and J are TRBV30 and TRBJ2-7; D is uncertain. Per germline, CDR1 GTSNPN and CDR2 SVGIG (reference sequence). V dropped 4 bases and J dropped 3 bases, with 16 bases sitting between them. The CDR3 runs 14 residues. As DNA, the CDR3 is TGTGCCTGGAATTCTGGTTTTGGGTACTACGAGCAGTACTTC. Translating gives CAWNSGFGYYEQYF.